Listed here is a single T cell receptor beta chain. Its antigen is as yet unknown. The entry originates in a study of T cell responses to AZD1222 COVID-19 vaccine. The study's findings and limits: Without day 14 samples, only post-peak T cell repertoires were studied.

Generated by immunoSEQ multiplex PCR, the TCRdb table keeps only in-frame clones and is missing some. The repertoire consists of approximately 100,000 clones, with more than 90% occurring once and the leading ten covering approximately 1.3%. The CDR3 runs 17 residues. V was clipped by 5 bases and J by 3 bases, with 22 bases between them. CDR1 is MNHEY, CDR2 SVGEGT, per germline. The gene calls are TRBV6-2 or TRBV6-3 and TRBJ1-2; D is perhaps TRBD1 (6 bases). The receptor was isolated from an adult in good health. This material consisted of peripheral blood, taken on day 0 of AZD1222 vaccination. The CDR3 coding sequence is TGTGCCAGCAGTAACCTTCACAGGGATGGTAGTGACTATGGCTACACCTTC. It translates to CASSNLHRDGSDYGYTF.